This TCR beta chain was sequenced for a study of blood T cell repertoires in COVID-19. Study in general: Sites across the United States, Italy and Spain contributed samples from acute and convalescent COVID-19. T cells, B-cell-depleted T cells, or PBMCs supplied cDNA or gDNA.

The table lists this clone with a few counts. Per the study methods: Reference gene primer amplification gave nucleated cell count estimates. Using immunoSEQ multiplex PCR, the repertoire was profiled, and TCRdb retains in-frame clones only, with some absent. V and J calls and clone size follow that table, whereas D and trimming were derived from the DNA. The profile shows 170,000 or so clones, more than 70% of them singletons. The V gene end was trimmed by 0 bases and the J gene end by 9 bases; junction bases not matched to a gene: 0. CDR1 and CDR2 from the germline V gene are MRHNA and SNTAGT. The CDR3 is 15 residues long.

This clonotype was obtained from a man aged 18 to 29 with active or convalescent COVID-19. Sequencing used peripheral blood. The genes are TRBV6-4 and TRBJ1-6; 12 bases fit TRBD1. The CDR3 here is CASSDSGQGASPLHF. As DNA, the CDR3 is TGTGCCAGCAGTGACTCGGGACAGGGGGCTTCACCCCTCCACTTT.